This T cell receptor beta chain was observed in a study of blood T cell repertoires in COVID-19. Germline CDR1 LNHNV, CDR2 YYDKDF (reference sequence). This CDR3 is built from 15 residues. V lost 5 bases and J lost 4, with 16 bases in between. In the original analysis: Researchers report that nucleated cell counts were estimated from reference gene primer amplification. Data came from immunoSEQ multiplex PCR; TCRdb stores just in-frame clones and leaves some out. The V and J calls and the clone size are those of that table, but D and trimming were determined from the DNA. There are 25,000 to 35,000 clones in the sample; 84% occur only once, and approximately 15% lies in the top ten.

This sequence originates from a man between 65 and 80 years old with active COVID-19. The chain uses TRBV15 and TRBJ2-3; a weak D match, TRBD2 (6 bases). Sequenced sample: peripheral blood. As DNA, the CDR3 is TGTGCCACCAGCGCACGTTCCACGGGGGCAGATACGCAGTATTTT. Translated, it gives CATSARSTGADTQYF. The complete variable domain, with remaining parts taken from reference TRBV15 and TRBJ2-3, reads DAMVIQNPRYQVTQFGKPVTLSCSQTLNHNVMYWYQQKSSQAPKLLFHYYDKDFNNEADTPDNFQSRRPNTSFCFLDIRSPGLGDTAMYLCATSARSTGADTQYFGPGTRLTVL.